This TCR beta chain was captured by sequencing in a study of T cells expressing NK-cell markers. Overall study context: Repertoire data for TCR beta were derived from sorted T cells (CD3+CD56+NKG2C+, CD3+CD56+NKG2C- and CD3+CD56-NKG2C+). Seven sequenced donors out of eight were HCMV-seropositive, one seronegative. Study findings and constraints: Topping the CD3+CD56-NKG2C+ fraction as well were these clonotypes, in a handful of donors.

A word on this clonotype: What it recognizes is unknown.

The CDR3 sequence is 16 residues long. The germline gives CDR1 SGHKS, CDR2 YYEKEE (reference sequence). One entry per CDR3 protein, without DNA, is what TCRdb gives after re-calling the 5' RACE reads. The sample table includes 25,000 to 35,000 distinct CDR3 sequences. The chain combines TRBV5-5 with TRBJ1-5; without DNA, the TCRdb call of TRBD1 cannot be checked. The origin of this receptor is a woman aged 18 to 75 in good health. Sequences were obtained from blood T cells: a sorted CD56 or NKG2C T cell subset, CD4+ or CD8+ T cells, or bulk PBMC T cells (not recorded which). CDR3 loop: CASSLSGGASNQPQHF.